Described below is a single T cell receptor (beta chain) sequence and its context. This specimen belongs to a study of control samples from healthy donors and cancer patients. Sequencing was performed with immunoSEQ multiplex PCR; in TCRdb, only in-frame clones are kept and a portion is missing. The data contain around 93,000 clones, 85% to 90% of them singletons. CDR3 length equals 15 residues. V lost 0 bases, J lost 3 bases, and 12 bases lay in between. CDR1 SGDLS and CDR2 YYNGEE come from the germline V gene. The chain carries TRBV9 and TRBJ2-5; D may be TRBD2 (6 bases). The origin of this receptor is a man younger than 40 in good health. Sequenced: blood. The DNA of the CDR3 is TGTGCCAGCAGCGTAGATGTACTAGCAGAAGAGACCCAGTACTTC. Translated: CASSVDVLAEETQYF.